This entry concerns a single T cell receptor (beta chain). Its target is not known. These data originate in a study of post-analysis software for immune sequencing data. Findings and limits, study-wide: The normalized Chao1 diversity of multiple sclerosis patients was significantly lower than that of controls.

Each TCR beta cDNA library carried unique molecular identifiers. TCRdb reprocessed the PCR reads with MiXCR, giving one entry per CDR3 protein. In the table there are roughly 620,000 distinct CDR3 sequences, around 40% of which are singletons. What was sequenced was blood. This clonotype originated in a girl aged 10-17 years with multiple sclerosis.

The CDR3 sequence is CASSHVSEDLYEQYF. The CDR3 DNA follows: TGCGCCAGCAGCCACGTCTCGGAGGACCTTTACGAGCAGTACTTC. The chain joins TRBV4-1 to TRBJ2-7; D possibly corresponds to TRBD2 (5 bases). V shed 3 bases and J shed 4 bases, with 16 bases lying between them. The germline CDR1 and CDR2 sequences are MGHRA and YSYEKL. CDR3 size: 15 residues.